The rows below give T cell receptor beta chains drawn from one sample of a study of CD8 T cells in ankylosing spondylitis. TCRdb reanalysed the 5' RACE reads using MiXCR and keeps one entry per CDR3 protein. The table lists some 90,000 distinct CDR3 sequences, around 30% of them singletons. Sequenced material: blood, either unsorted or a sorted T cell fraction (not recorded which). All receptors derive from a male donor with ankylosing spondylitis or in good health (not recorded which). Each CDR3 is given with its conserved first and last residue. The D gene is left open where the match is weak. Rows give clone size only sometimes, using once, few, many, or a class for an expanded clone.

size: few
V: TRBV7-8
J: TRBJ1-5
D: -
DNA: TGTGCCAGCAGCTTAGGAGTTGAGCAGCCCCAGCATTTT
CDR3: CASSLGVEQPQHF

size: once
V: TRBV15
J: TRBJ1-5
D: -
DNA: TGTGCCACCAGCTTCAAAGGGGCGAGCAATCAGCCCCAGCATTTT
CDR3: CATSFKGASNQPQHF

size: -
V: TRBV3-1
J: TRBJ2-6
D: -
DNA: TGTGCCAGCAGCCTCAGGACTGCCTCTGGGGCCAACGTCCTGACTTTC
CDR3: CASSLRTASGANVLTF

size: -
V: TRBV20-1
J: TRBJ1-3
D: -
DNA: TGCAGTGCTAGAGATGCTTTAGGAAACACCATATATTTT
CDR3: CSARDALGNTIYF

size: few
V: TRBV5-1
J: TRBJ2-7
D: -
DNA: TGCGCCAGCAGACTTGAGGACACCGCCTACGAGCAGTACTTC
CDR3: CASRLEDTAYEQYF

size: -
V: TRBV5-1
J: TRBJ1-1
D: TRBD1
DNA: TGCGCCAGCATCGGACAGGGGGCGACTGAAGCTTTCTTT
CDR3: CASIGQGATEAFF

size: -
V: TRBV20-1
J: TRBJ2-2
D: -
DNA: TGCAGTTCCTCAGGAAATTTAAACACCGGGGAGCTGTTTTTT
CDR3: CSSSGNLNTGELFF

size: many
V: TRBV20-1
J: TRBJ1-4
D: -
DNA: TGCAGTGCTAGAGATGACGGCAGATCTAATGAAAAACTGTTTTTT
CDR3: CSARDDGRSNEKLFF

size: -
V: TRBV12-3/TRBV12-4
J: TRBJ1-2
D: -
DNA: TGTGCCAGCTTTGTGCTCGACAGCTCTTCAGGCTACACCTTC
CDR3: CASFVLDSSSGYTF

size: -
V: TRBV19
J: TRBJ1-5
D: -
DNA: TGTGCCAGTAGTCAGGGGTTGGGCAATCAGCCCCAGCATTTT
CDR3: CASSQGLGNQPQHF

size: -
V: TRBV5-4
J: TRBJ2-1
D: TRBD2
DNA: TGTGCCAGCAGCTCCCGTGGACTAGCGGGAGGGTCTACGTACAATGAGCAGTTCTTC
CDR3: CASSSRGLAGGSTYNEQFF

size: -
V: TRBV5-1
J: TRBJ2-5
D: -
DNA: TGCGCCAGCAGCTTGTTCGGGGACTTAACTCAAGAGACCCAGTACTTC
CDR3: CASSLFGDLTQETQYF

size: -
V: TRBV5-1
J: TRBJ2-2
D: TRBD2
DNA: TGCGCCAGCACTTCTCCCTCGGGAGGAGACACCGGGGAGCTGTTTTTT
CDR3: CASTSPSGGDTGELFF

size: -
V: TRBV12-5
J: TRBJ1-1
D: -
DNA: TGTGCTAGTGGTTTGGGACAGTGGAACACTGAAGCTTTCTTT
CDR3: CASGLGQWNTEAFF

size: -
V: TRBV6-1
J: TRBJ2-7
D: TRBD1
DNA: TGTGCCAGCAGTAAAGCCTTTTCCGGGACAGGTTCCTACGAGCAGTACTTC
CDR3: CASSKAFSGTGSYEQYF

size: few
V: TRBV5-1
J: TRBJ1-5
D: -
DNA: TGCGCCAGCAGCTTACAGGGCTCGGGTCAGCCCCAGCATTTT
CDR3: CASSLQGSGQPQHF

size: -
V: TRBV20-1
J: TRBJ2-1
D: -
DNA: TGCAGTGCCCCCCCAACTAGCATGTCCTACAATGAGCAGTTCTTC
CDR3: CSAPPTSMSYNEQFF

size: -
V: TRBV18
J: TRBJ2-1
D: TRBD2
DNA: TGTGCCAGCTCAAATCTAGCGGGAGTCAATGAGCAGTTCTTC
CDR3: CASSNLAGVNEQFF

size: -
V: TRBV5-1
J: TRBJ2-2
D: -
DNA: TGCGCCAGCAGCTCTCGGGGGGGACAGCGAGACACCGGGGAGCTGTTTTTT
CDR3: CASSSRGGQRDTGELFF

size: few
V: TRBV5-1
J: TRBJ1-1
D: -
DNA: TGCGCCAGCAGCTTGGACAGGACCCCTGAAGCTTTCTTT
CDR3: CASSLDRTPEAFF

size: once
V: TRBV5-1
J: TRBJ1-6
D: TRBD1
DNA: TGCGCCAGCAGCGCAACAGGGGAGGCCCATTCACCCCTCCACTTT
CDR3: CASSATGEAHSPLHF